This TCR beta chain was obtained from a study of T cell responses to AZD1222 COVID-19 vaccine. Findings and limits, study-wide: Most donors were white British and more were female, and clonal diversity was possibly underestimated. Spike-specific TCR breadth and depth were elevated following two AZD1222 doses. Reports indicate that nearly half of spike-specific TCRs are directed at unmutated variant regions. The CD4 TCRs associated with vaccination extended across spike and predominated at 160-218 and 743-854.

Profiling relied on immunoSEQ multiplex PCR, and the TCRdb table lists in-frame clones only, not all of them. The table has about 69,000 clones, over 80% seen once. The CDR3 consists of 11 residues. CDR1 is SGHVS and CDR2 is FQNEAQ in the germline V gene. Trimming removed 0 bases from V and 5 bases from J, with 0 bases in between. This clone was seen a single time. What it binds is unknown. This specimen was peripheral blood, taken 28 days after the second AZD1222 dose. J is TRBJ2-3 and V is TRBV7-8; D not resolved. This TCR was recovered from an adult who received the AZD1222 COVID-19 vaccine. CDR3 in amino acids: CASSLADTQYF. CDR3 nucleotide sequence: TGTGCCAGCAGCTTAGCAGATACGCAGTATTTT.